The clone carrying this T cell receptor beta chain has more than one count but fewer than ten. Its specificity is not known. In TCRdb, the 5' RACE reads were re-called with MiXCR into one record per CDR3 protein. Of about 700,000 distinct CDR3 sequences in the sample, roughly 8% were seen once. The data were obtained in a study of identical twins. From germline, CDR1 is LGHDT and CDR2 YNNKEL (reference sequence). Trimming left V 7 bases short and J 3 bases short, with 13 bases between. The CDR3 consists of 13 residues. Overall study results and limits: Zero-insertion analyses were open to partial confounding by invariant MAIT and iNKT cells. Beta clonotypes that were abundant in cord blood contained fewer insertions, a pattern absent from memory repertoires.

The data also belong to a second study, concerning yellow fever vaccine responses in identical twins.

The receptor's source is a woman aged 18-29 years in good health. The V and J genes are TRBV3-1 and TRBJ2-7; D tentatively reads TRBD1 or TRBD2 (5 bases each). Sequencing input: PBMCs. CDR3 bases: TGTGCCAGCAAACGGGACGGCCTCTACGAGCAGTACTTC. This translates into CASKRDGLYEQYF.